Only one count was recorded for the clone carrying this TCR beta chain. The antigen is unknown. The sample belongs to a study of shared clonotypes between healthy human individuals. Looking at the study overall: A donor's plate count was three for CD4 naive and three for CD4 memory; CD8 naive had two and CD8 memory one.

Sequenced by immunoSEQ multiplex PCR; TCRdb stores in-frame clones only, minus some. The sample gives roughly 2.6 million clones, around 94% of which show up once; roughly 0.15% is in the top ten. The junction had 4 bases not matched to a gene; V was cut back by 9 bases and J by 2 bases. Germline loops: CDR1 LNHDA, CDR2 SQIVND (reference sequence). CDR3 length: 13 amino acids. Overall study results and limits: Sequencing depth was expected to affect clonotype sharing among donors.

Naive CD45RA+ and memory CD45RA-negative subsets were split from CD4+ cells. Material: naive CD4+ T cells sorted from blood. Subset indicated: CD45RA+ positively selected. The J gene is TRBJ2-1, the V gene TRBV19, with 7 bases aligning to TRBD1. This clonotype was obtained from a man aged 18 to 29 in good health. The CDR3 nucleotides are TGTGCCAGCACAGGGGTCGCCTACAATGAGCAGTTCTTC. Its protein product is CASTGVAYNEQFF.